The 13 T cell receptor beta chains presented below share a single source sample, sequenced in a study of T cells in Graves' hyperthyroidism and ophthalmopathy. What was amplified from RNA transcripts were TCR beta CDR3 regions. The TCR CDR3 first-round RT-PCR relied on the HTBI primer set. TCRdb re-derived calls from the multiplex PCR reads in MiXCR, one entry per CDR3 protein. The top ten hold 34% of the sample, which has 600,000 to 650,000 distinct CDR3 sequences, under 25% seen once. Input material: blood. The receptors here all came from a young man with Graves' ophthalmopathy.

This clonotype has more than one count but fewer than ten. The chain is built from TRBV2 and TRBJ2-5; 7 nucleotides agree with TRBD2. CDR3 length: 14 residues. CDR1 SNHLY and CDR2 FYNNEI come from the germline V gene. The ends lost 5 bases at V and 7 bases at J; junction bases unmatched: 10. In DNA form, the CDR3 reads TGTGCCAGCAGTCCCGGGCCCCGCGGGGGGACCCAGTACTTC. Translated: CASSPGPRGGTQYF.

The V gene is TRBV9, the J gene TRBJ2-3; D is perhaps TRBD2 (5 bases). The ends were cut back, 3 bases at V and 4 bases at J, with 15 bases in the middle. Germline CDR1 is SGDLS and CDR2 is YYNGEE. This CDR3 is built from 15 residues. CDR3 residues: CASSASGTGADTQYF. The DNA for the CDR3 is TGTGCCAGCAGCGCCAGCGGTACCGGAGCAGATACGCAGTATTTT.

Points on this clonotype: The junction and the germline gene differ at one end; a read error may be behind it. The CDR3 coding sequence is TGTGCCAGCAGTAACTCCGGCTACGAGCAGTACTTC. This encodes CASSNSGYEQYF. The chain joins TRBV6-2 or TRBV6-3 to TRBJ2-7; D unclear. CDR1 MNHEY and CDR2 SVGEGT come from the germline V gene. This CDR3 is built from 12 residues.

This clonotype was picked up many times. The V and J genes are TRBV7-2 and TRBJ2-1; no clear D. V shed 4 bases and J shed 9 bases, with 16 bases lying between them. The CDR3 sequence is 14 residues long. CDR1 is SGHTA and CDR2 is FQGNSA in the germline V gene. CDR3 sequence reads: CASSSQAGRGEQFF. The DNA of the CDR3 is TGTGCCAGCAGCTCCCAGGCAGGTAGAGGTGAGCAGTTCTTC.

This sequence joins TRBV5-5 and TRBJ2-6, with D perhaps matching TRBD1 or TRBD2 (5 bases each). V lost 4 bases and J 0 bases, leaving 14 bases between the germline ends. Germline V lookup: CDR1 SGHKS, CDR2 YYEKEE (reference sequence). The CDR3 has 17 amino acids. In DNA, the CDR3 is TGTGCCAGCAGCCGTACCTCAGGGAGCTCTGGGGCCAACGTCCTGACTTTC. The encoded protein is CASSRTSGSSGANVLTF.

J is TRBJ1-1 and V is TRBV6-1; 9 bases agree with TRBD1. The CDR3 has 14 residues. Germline trimming cut 7 bases from V and 4 bases from J; bases unmatched to any gene: 7. From germline, CDR1 is MNHNS and CDR2 SASEGT. CDR3 bases: TGTGCCAGCAACCCGGGACAGGGAGGCACTGAAGCTTTCTTT. Translated: CASNPGQGGTEAFF.

This clonotype was observed a handful of times. V is TRBV7-9 and J is TRBJ2-7; weak D call: TRBD2 (5 bases). This CDR3 is built from 13 residues. V was shortened by 7 bases and J by 7 bases, with 17 bases between the two germline ends. Germline lookup yields CDR1 SEHNR and CDR2 FQNEAQ (reference sequence). The CDR3 sequence is CASNYAGSGEQYF. The DNA of the CDR3 is TGTGCCAGCAACTACGCTGGGTCGGGGGAGCAGTACTTC. Supplemented by reference TRBV7-9 and TRBJ2-7, the full variable domain reads DTGVSQNPRHKITKRGQNVTFRCDPISEHNRLYWYRQTLGQGPEFLTYFQNEAQLEKSRLLSDRFSAERPKGSFSTLEIQRTEQGDSAMYLCASNYAGSGEQYFGPGTRLTVT.

This clonotype was picked up many times. The rearrangement uses TRBV14 and TRBJ2-3; D call uncertain. Trimming removed 4 bases from V and 2 bases from J, with 16 bases in between. There are 16 residues in the CDR3. Germline V gene lookup returns CDR1 SGHDN and CDR2 FVKESK. The CDR3 sequence is CASSLKMGLITDTQYF. For the CDR3, the DNA is TGTGCCAGCAGCCTAAAGATGGGTCTAATCACAGATACGCAGTATTTT. Complete variable domain (other parts from reference TRBV14 and TRBJ2-3): EAGVTQFPSHSVIEKGQTVTLRCDPISGHDNLYWYRRVMGKEIKFLLHFVKESKQDESGMPNNRFLAERTGGTYSTLKVQPAELEDSGVYFCASSLKMGLITDTQYFGPGTRLTVL.

This clonotype was seen only a few times. J is TRBJ2-7 and V is TRBV29-1; D ambiguous. CDR1 and CDR2 from the germline V gene are SQVTM and ANQGSEA. The CDR3 extends over 12 amino acids. Trimming removed 4 bases from V and 7 bases from J, with 14 bases in between. The CDR3 sequence is CSVGTDFREQYF. CDR3 in DNA: TGCAGCGTTGGCACTGATTTCCGGGAGCAGTACTTC.

In the case of this clonotype: A clone one base away is much larger, so this may be a read error. The V and J genes are TRBV11-2 and TRBJ1-2; D not certain. There are 14 residues in the CDR3. The germline V gene encodes CDR1 SGHAT and CDR2 FQNNGV. The CDR3 here is CAGSPSRGNYGYTF. In nucleotides, the CDR3 is TGTGCCGGCAGCCCCTCGCGGGGAAACTATGGCTACACCTTC.

This clonotype was seen ten or more times. The chain carries TRBV28 and TRBJ2-7, with 10 bases fitting TRBD2. The CDR3 contains 15 residues. With 6 bases clipped from V and 2 bases from J, the junction kept 7 bases outside the gene matches. Germline CDR1 is MDHEN and CDR2 is SYDVKM. The CDR3 nucleotides read TGTGCCAGCAGCCCCGGACTAGCGGAGACCTACGAGCAGTACTTC. It codes for CASSPGLAETYEQYF.

With regard to this clonotype: This may come from a read error, since a much larger clone is one base off. The V and J genes are TRBV2 and TRBJ1-1; no clear D gene. This CDR3 comprises 14 residues. CDR1 and CDR2 (germline): SNHLY, FYNNEI. The CDR3 loop reads CASFPPVENTKAFF. DNA for the CDR3: TGTGCCAGCTTTCCCCCCGTCGAGAACACTAAAGCTTTCTTT.

This clonotype was counted at least ten times. The chain uses TRBV6-1 and TRBJ1-1; tentative D call: TRBD1 (6 bases). Per germline, CDR1 MNHNS and CDR2 SASEGT. V shed 2 bases and J shed 1 base, with 11 bases lying between them. CDR3 length equals 15 residues. This CDR3 reads CASSERGAGNTEAFF. The CDR3 coding sequence is TGTGCCAGCAGTGAAAGGGGGGCAGGGAACACTGAAGCTTTCTTT.